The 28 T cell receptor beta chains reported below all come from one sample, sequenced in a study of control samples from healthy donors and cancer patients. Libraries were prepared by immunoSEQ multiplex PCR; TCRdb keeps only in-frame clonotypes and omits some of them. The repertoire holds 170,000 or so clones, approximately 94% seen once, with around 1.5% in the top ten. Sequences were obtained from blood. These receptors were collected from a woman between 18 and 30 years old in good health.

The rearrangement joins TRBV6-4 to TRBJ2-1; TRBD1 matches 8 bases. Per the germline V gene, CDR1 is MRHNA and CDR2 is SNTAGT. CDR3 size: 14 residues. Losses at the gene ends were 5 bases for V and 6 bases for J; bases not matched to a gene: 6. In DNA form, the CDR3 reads TGTGCCAGCAGTCGGACAGGGTCCCCCAATGAGCAGTTCTTC. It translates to CASSRTGSPNEQFF.

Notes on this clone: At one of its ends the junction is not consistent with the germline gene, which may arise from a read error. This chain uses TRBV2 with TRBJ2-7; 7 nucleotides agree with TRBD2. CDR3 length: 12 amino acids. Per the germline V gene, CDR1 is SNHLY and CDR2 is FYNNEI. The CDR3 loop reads CASRPTFAGECF. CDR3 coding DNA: TGTGCCAGCAGACCTACGTTTGCGGGGGAGTGCTTC.

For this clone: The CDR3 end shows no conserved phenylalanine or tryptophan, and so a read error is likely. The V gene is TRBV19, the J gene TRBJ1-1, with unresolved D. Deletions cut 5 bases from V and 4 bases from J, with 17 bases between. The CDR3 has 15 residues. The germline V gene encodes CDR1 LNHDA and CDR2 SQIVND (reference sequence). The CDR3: CASSGPVGEGTEAFL. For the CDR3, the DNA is TGTGCCAGTAGTGGCCCGGTGGGCGAGGGCACTGAAGCTTTCCTT.

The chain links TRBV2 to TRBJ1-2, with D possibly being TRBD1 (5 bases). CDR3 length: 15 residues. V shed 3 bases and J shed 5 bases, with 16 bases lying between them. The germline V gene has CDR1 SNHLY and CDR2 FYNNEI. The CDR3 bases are TGTGCCAGCAGTGATTTTGCAGGGCGAGGATATGGCTACACCTTC. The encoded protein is CASSDFAGRGYGYTF.

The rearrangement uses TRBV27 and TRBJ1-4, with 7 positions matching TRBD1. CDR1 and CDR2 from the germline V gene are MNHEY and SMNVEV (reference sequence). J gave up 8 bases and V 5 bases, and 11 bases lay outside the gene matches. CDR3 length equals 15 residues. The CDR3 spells CASSPRQGKREKLFF. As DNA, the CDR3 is TGTGCCAGCAGTCCTCGACAGGGAAAAAGGGAAAAACTGTTTTTT. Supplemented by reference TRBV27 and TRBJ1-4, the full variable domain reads EAQVTQNPRYLITVTGKKLTVTCSQNMNHEYMSWYRQDPGLGLRQIYYSMNVEVTDKGDVPEGYKVSRKEKRNFPLILESPSPNQTSLYFCASSPRQGKREKLFFGSGTQLSVL.

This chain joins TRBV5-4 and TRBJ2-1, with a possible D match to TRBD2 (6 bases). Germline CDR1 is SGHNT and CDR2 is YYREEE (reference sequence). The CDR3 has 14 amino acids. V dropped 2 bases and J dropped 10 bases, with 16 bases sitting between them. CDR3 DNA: TGTGCCAGCAGCTTCGGGAGAATCTCGGACGAGCAGTTCTTC. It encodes CASSFGRISDEQFF.

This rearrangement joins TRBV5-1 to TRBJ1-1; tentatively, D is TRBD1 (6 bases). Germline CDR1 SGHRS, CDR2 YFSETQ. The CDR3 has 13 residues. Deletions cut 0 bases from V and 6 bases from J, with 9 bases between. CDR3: CASSLGRGAEAFF. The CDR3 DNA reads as TGCGCCAGCAGCTTGGGGAGGGGGGCTGAAGCTTTCTTT.

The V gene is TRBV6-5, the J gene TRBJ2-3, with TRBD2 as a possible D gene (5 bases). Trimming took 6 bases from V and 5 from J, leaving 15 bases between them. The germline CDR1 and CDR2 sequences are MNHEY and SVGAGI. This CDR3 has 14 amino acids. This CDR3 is CASRHRGPGDTQYF. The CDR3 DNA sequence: TGTGCCAGCAGACACCGGGGTCCCGGAGATACGCAGTATTTT.

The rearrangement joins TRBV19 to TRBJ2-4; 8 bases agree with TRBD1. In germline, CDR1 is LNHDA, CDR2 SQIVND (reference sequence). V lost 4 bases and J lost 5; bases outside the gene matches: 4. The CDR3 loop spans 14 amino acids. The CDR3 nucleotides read TGTGCCAGTAGTACCCAGGGGGCCGAAAACATTCAGTACTTC. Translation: CASSTQGAENIQYF.

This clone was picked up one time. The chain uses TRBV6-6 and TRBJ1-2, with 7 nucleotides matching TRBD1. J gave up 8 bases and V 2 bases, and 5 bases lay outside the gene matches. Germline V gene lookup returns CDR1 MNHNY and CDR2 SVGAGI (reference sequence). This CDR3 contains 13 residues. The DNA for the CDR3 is TGTGCCAGCAGTTACGAGGGGGCCCGAGGCTACACCTTC. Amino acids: CASSYEGARGYTF.

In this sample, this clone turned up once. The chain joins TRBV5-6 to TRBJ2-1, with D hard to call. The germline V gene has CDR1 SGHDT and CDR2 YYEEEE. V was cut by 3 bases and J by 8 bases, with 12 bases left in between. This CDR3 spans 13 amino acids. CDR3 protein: CASSSDLGDEQFF. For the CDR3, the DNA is TGTGCCAGCAGCTCGGACCTGGGCGATGAGCAGTTCTTC.

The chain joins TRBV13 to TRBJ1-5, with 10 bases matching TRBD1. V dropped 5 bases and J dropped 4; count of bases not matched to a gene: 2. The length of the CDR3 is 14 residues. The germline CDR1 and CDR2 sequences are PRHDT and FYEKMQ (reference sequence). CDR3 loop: CASSQGQGNQPQHF. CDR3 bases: TGTGCCAGCAGCCAGGGACAGGGGAATCAGCCCCAGCATTTT. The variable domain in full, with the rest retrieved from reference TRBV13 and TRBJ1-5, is AAGVIQSPRHLIKEKRETATLKCYPIPRHDTVYWYQQGPGQDPQFLISFYEKMQSDKGSIPDRFSAQQFSDYHSELNMSSLELGDSALYFCASSQGQGNQPQHFGDGTRLSIL.

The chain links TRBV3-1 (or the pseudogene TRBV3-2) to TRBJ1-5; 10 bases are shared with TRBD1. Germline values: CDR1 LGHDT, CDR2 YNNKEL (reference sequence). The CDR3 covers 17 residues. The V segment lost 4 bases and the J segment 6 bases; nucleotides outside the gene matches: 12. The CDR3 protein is CASSPTSGTGASQPQHF. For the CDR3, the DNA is TGTGCCAGCAGCCCAACCTCCGGGACAGGGGCAAGTCAGCCCCAGCATTTT.

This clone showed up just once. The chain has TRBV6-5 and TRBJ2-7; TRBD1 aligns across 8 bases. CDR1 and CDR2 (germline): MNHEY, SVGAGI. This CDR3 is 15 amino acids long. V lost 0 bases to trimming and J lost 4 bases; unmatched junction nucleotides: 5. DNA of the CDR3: TGTGCCAGCAGTTACTCAGCGACAGGGGTTTACGAGCAGTACTTC. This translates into CASSYSATGVYEQYF.

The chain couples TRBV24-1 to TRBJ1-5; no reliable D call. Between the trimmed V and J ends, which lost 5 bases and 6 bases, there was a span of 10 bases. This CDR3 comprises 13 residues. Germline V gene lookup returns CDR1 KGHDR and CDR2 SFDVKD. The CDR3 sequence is CATSVDRGQPQHF. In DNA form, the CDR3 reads TGTGCCACCAGTGTCGACCGCGGTCAGCCCCAGCATTTT.

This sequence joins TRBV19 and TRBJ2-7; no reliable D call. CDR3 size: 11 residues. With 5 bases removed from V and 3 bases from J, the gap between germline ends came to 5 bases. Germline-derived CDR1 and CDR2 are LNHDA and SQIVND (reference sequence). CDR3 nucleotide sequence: TGTGCCAGTAGTCCGGGCTACGAGCAGTACTTC. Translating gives CASSPGYEQYF.

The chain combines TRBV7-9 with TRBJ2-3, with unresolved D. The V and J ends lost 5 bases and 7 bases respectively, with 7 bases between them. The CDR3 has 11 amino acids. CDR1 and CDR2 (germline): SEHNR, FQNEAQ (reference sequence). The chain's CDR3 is CASSPENTQYF. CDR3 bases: TGTGCCAGCAGCCCTGAGAATACGCAGTATTTT.

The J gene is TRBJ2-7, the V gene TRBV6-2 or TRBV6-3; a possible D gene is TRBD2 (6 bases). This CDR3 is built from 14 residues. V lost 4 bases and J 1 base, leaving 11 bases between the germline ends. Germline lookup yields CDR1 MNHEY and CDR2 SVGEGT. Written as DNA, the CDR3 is TGTGCCAGCAGTTCCCAAAGCGGGTCCTACGAGCAGTACTTC. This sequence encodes CASSSQSGSYEQYF.

CDR3 bases: TGTGCCAGCAGTTTATCAGGGGGGCGCCGAGGAAAACTGTTTTTT. This translates into CASSLSGGRRGKLFF. The V and J genes are TRBV28 and TRBJ1-4; TRBD1 agrees at 7 bases. The V and J ends lost 1 base and 10 bases, in that order; junction bases with no gene match: 9. CDR1 and CDR2 from the germline V gene are MDHEN and SYDVKM. CDR3 size: 15 residues.

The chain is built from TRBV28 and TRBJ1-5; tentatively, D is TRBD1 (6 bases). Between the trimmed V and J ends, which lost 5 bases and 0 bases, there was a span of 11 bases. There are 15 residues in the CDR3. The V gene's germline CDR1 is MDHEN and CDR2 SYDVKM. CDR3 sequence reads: CASSDTGYSNQPQHF. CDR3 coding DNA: TGTGCCAGCAGTGATACAGGGTATAGCAATCAGCCCCAGCATTTT.

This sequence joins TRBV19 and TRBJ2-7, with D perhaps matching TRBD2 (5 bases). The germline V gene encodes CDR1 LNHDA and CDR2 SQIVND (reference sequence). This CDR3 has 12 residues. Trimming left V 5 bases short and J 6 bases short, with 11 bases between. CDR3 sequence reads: CASSPGLSEQYF. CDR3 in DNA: TGTGCCAGTAGTCCAGGACTGAGCGAGCAGTACTTC.

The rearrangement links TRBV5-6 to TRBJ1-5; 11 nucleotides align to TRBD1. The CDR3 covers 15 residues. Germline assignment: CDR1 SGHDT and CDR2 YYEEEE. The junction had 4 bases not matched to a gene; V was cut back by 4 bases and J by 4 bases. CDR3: CASSTGQGANQPQHF. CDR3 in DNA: TGTGCCAGCAGCACAGGACAGGGGGCGAATCAGCCCCAGCATTTT.

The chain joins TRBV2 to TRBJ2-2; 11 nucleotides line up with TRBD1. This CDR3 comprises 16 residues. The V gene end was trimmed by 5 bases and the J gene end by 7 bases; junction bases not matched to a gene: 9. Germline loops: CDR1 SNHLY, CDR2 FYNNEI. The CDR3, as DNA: TGTGCCAGCAGTCCTTGGACAGGGGGCGCGGGCGGGGAGCTGTTTTTT. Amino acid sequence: CASSPWTGGAGGELFF.

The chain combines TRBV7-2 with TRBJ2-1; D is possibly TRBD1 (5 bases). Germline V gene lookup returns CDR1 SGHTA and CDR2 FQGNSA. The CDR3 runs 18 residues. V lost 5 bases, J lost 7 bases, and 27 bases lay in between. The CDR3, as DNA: TGTGCCAGCAGCCTACATACTTCAGGGCGACCCTTCCGAAATGAGCAGTTCTTC. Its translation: CASSLHTSGRPFRNEQFF.

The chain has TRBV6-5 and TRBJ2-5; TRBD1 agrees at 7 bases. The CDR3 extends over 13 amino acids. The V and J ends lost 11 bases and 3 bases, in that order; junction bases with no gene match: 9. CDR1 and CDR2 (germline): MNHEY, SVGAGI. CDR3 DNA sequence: TGTGCCTCCCGGGGACAGCTAGAAGAGACCCAGTACTTC. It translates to CASRGQLEETQYF.

The CDR3 loop reads CATARDRDITDTQYF. The DNA for the CDR3 is TGTGCCACCGCCCGGGACAGGGATATCACAGATACGCAGTATTTT. This chain connects TRBV19 to TRBJ2-3; TRBD1 aligns across 9 bases. The V segment lost 10 bases and the J segment 2 bases; nucleotides outside the gene matches: 10. Germline assignment: CDR1 LNHDA and CDR2 SQIVND (reference sequence). The CDR3 spans 15 residues.

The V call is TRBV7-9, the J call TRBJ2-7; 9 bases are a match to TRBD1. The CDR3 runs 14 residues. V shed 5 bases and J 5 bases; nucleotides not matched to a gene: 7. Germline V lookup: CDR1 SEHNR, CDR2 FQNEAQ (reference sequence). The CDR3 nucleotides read TGTGCCAGCAGCGATGACAGGGGGAGGGACGAGCAGTACTTC. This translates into CASSDDRGRDEQYF.

CDR3 loop: CASKLTPAMNTEAFF. The DNA of the CDR3 is TGTGCCAGCAAATTGACACCTGCCATGAACACTGAAGCTTTCTTT. The chain carries TRBV6-9 and TRBJ1-1, with D unresolved. The ends were cut back, 7 bases at V and 0 bases at J, with 15 bases in the middle. Looked up from germline, CDR1 is MNHGY and CDR2 is SVAAGI. The CDR3 is 15 amino acids.